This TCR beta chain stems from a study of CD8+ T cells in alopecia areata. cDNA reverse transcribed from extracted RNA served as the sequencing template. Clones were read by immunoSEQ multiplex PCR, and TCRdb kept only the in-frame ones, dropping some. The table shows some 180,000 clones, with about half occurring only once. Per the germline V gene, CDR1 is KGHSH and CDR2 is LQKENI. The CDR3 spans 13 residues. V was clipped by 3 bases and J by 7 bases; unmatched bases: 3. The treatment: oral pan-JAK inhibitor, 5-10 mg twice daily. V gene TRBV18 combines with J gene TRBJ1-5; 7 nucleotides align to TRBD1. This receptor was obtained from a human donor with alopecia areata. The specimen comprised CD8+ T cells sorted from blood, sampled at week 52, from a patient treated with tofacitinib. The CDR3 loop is CASSPTGEQPQHF. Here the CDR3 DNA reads TGTGCCAGCTCACCTACAGGGGAACAGCCCCAGCATTTT.